A single sample gave rise to the 6 T cell receptor beta chains below, sequenced in a study of Tregs in tolerant kidney transplant recipients. Clones were sequenced by immunoSEQ multiplex PCR, and TCRdb holds only the in-frame ones, with some missing. The sample carries under 50,000 clones, roughly 95% recorded once. These receptors have no known antigen. The sequencing input was Tregs from blood cultured with allogeneic cells. These receptors originate from a human donor in good health.

The J gene is TRBJ2-3, the V gene TRBV7-8, with 9 nucleotides matching TRBD2. Germline V gives CDR1 SGHVS, CDR2 FQNEAQ. The length of the CDR3 is 16 residues. V shed 1 base, J shed 7 bases, and the junction held 9 bases outside the gene matches. CDR3 amino acids: CASSLGSSGVLNTQYF. Written as DNA, the CDR3 is TGTGCCAGCAGCTTAGGGTCTAGCGGGGTTCTTAATACGCAGTATTTT.

CDR3 in amino acids: CASSLVGSHNSPLHF. The DNA of the CDR3 is TGCGCCAGCAGCTTGGTGGGGTCCCATAATTCACCCCTCCACTTT. This chain uses TRBV5-1 with TRBJ1-6, with D hard to call. Germline CDR1 is SGHRS and CDR2 is YFSETQ. The CDR3 length is 15 residues. V was clipped by 0 bases and J by 5 bases, with 9 bases between them.

A single count supports this clone. The genes are TRBV6-5 and TRBJ1-3; 7 nucleotides line up with TRBD1. Looked up from germline, CDR1 is MNHEY and CDR2 is SVGAGI. The CDR3 has 16 amino acids. The V segment lost 4 bases and the J segment 0 bases; nucleotides outside the gene matches: 6. For the CDR3, the DNA is TGTGCCAGCAGTTCACAGGGGTCCCACTCTGGAAACACCATATATTTT. Protein: CASSSQGSHSGNTIYF.

The CDR3 region has the DNA TGTCAGAGCGGGGGAACTGAAGCTTTCTTT. Amino acid sequence: CQSGGTEAFF. The V and J genes are TRBV2 and TRBJ1-1, with a tentative D call TRBD1 (5 bases). Germline values: CDR1 SNHLY, CDR2 FYNNEI. The CDR3 is made up of 10 amino acids.

The rearrangement links TRBV30 to TRBJ2-7; no definite D call. CDR1 and CDR2 (germline): GTSNPN, SVGIG (reference sequence). This CDR3 is 12 amino acids long. V was clipped by 0 bases and J by 3 bases, with 6 bases between them. The CDR3 nucleotides read TGTGCCTGGAGTGTAATTGGCTACGAGCAGTACTTC. Translating gives CAWSVIGYEQYF.

The V and J genes are TRBV15 and TRBJ1-1, with D tentatively TRBD1 (6 bases). Trimming removed 5 bases from V and 3 bases from J, with 10 bases in between. CDR3 length: 13 residues. Germline CDR1 is LNHNV and CDR2 is YYDKDF (reference sequence). The CDR3 DNA sequence: TGTGCCACCAGCCCGAGGGGGGACACTGAAGCTTTCTTT. It is translated as CATSPRGDTEAFF.